A selection of T cell receptor beta chains follows, all from one sample in a study of blood T cell repertoires in COVID-19. The data were produced by immunoSEQ multiplex PCR, yet TCRdb's version contains in-frame clones alone and is incomplete. This sample has about 300,000 clones, with about 91% found just once. The sample was peripheral blood. The origin of the receptors is a woman aged 30 to 39 who had recovered from COVID-19. The CDR3 runs from the conserved cysteine through the conserved F or W. A D gene is named only where the DNA matches it firmly. Some rows have no size entry. The others give once, few or many, or a class for an expanded clone.

j_call v_call clone_size d_call cdr3_aa cdr3_nt
TRBJ1-2 TRBV27 NA TRBD1 CASSIHRGRVAGYTF TGTGCCAGCAGTATTCACAGGGGGCGGGTTGCGGGCTACACCTTC
TRBJ2-7 TRBV6-5 NA NA CASSYTGSYEQYF TGTGCCAGCAGTTACACAGGCTCCTACGAGCAGTACTTC
TRBJ2-1 TRBV2 NA NA CASIYSGKHFYEQFF TGTGCCAGCATATACTCCGGGAAACACTTCTATGAGCAGTTCTTC
TRBJ1-2 TRBV3-1/TRBV3-2 NA TRBD1 CASSLTGGDGSYTF TGTGCCAGCAGCCTAACAGGGGGCGACGGTAGCTACACCTTC
TRBJ2-3 TRBV3-1/TRBV3-2 NA NA CASREAGEADTQYF TGTGCCAGCCGGGAAGCAGGGGAAGCAGATACGCAGTATTTT
TRBJ2-5 TRBV3-1/TRBV3-2 NA NA CASSPGQYQETQYF TGTGCCAGCAGCCCAGGACAGTACCAAGAGACCCAGTACTTC
TRBJ1-1 TRBV21-1 NA NA CASSSFGGLWNTEAFF TGTGCCAGCAGCTCTTTTGGAGGTTTGTGGAACACTGAAGCTTTCTTT
TRBJ1-1 TRBV24-1 NA NA CATSDPGQSEAFF TGTGCCACCAGTGATCCGGGACAATCTGAAGCTTTCTTT
TRBJ1-5 TRBV5-5 NA TRBD1 CASSLGTGARQPQHF TGTGCCAGCAGCTTGGGGACAGGGGCCCGTCAGCCCCAGCATTTT
TRBJ2-5 TRBV27 once NA CASSVRGGVGTQYF TGTGCCAGCAGCGTAAGGGGCGGGGTCGGGACCCAGTACTTC
TRBJ1-1 TRBV6-5 NA NA CASSNPVNTEAFF TGTGCCAGCAGTAACCCAGTGAACACTGAAGCTTTCTTT